The 24 T cell receptor beta chains below come from one sample, sequenced in a study of blood T cell repertoires in COVID-19. The repertoire was sequenced with immunoSEQ multiplex PCR; TCRdb's copy has only in-frame clones and lacks some. There are 250,000 to 300,000 clones in the sample; roughly 88% occur only once, and about 9.4% lies in the top ten. Specimen: peripheral blood. The receptor set was obtained from a woman between 65 and 79 years old with COVID-19, enrolled during active disease.

This clone was seen once. The chain carries TRBV28 and TRBJ1-1; the D gene is possibly TRBD1 (6 bases). Germline values: CDR1 MDHEN, CDR2 SYDVKM. The CDR3 consists of 16 residues. V lost 6 bases and J lost 0, with 17 bases in between. CDR3 nucleotides: TGTGCCAGCAGATCGGGGGGGCTAAGTATGAACACTGAAGCTTTCTTT. Translating it yields CASRSGGLSMNTEAFF.

This chain uses TRBV6-5 with TRBJ2-1, with D possibly matching TRBD2 (7 bases). This CDR3 has 15 amino acids. The V end lost 0 bases, the J end lost 7 bases, and 13 bases lay between the germline ends. Germline V gene sequence: CDR1 MNHEY, CDR2 SVGAGI. CDR3 sequence (DNA): TGTGCCAGCAGTTACTCGCGGGGGCATGGTAATGAGCAGTTCTTC. Translation gives CASSYSRGHGNEQFF.

The gene calls are TRBV29-1 and TRBJ1-5, with 7 positions matching TRBD1. Germline V CDR1 and CDR2: SQVTM, ANQGSEA. V dropped 4 bases and J dropped 3; count of bases not matched to a gene: 3. The CDR3 runs to 13 residues. CDR3 nucleotides: TGCAGCGTTGCGGGACAGCCCAATCAGCCCCAGCATTTT. This sequence encodes CSVAGQPNQPQHF.

V is TRBV7-9 and J is TRBJ1-4, with D maybe TRBD1 (5 bases). The V and J ends lost 5 bases and 6 bases respectively, with 10 bases between them. This CDR3 region has 13 residues. Germline values: CDR1 SEHNR, CDR2 FQNEAQ (reference sequence). CDR3 DNA sequence: TGTGCCAGCAGCCCGGGGACTTATGAAAAACTGTTTTTT. It is translated as CASSPGTYEKLFF.

This clone was found once. The chain joins TRBV11-2 to TRBJ2-7; maybe TRBD2 (6 bases). The CDR3 has 15 amino acids. The ends were cut back, 2 bases at V and 0 bases at J, with 11 bases in the middle. Germline assignment: CDR1 SGHAT and CDR2 FQNNGV. As DNA, the CDR3 is TGTGCCAGCAGCTTAAGCGCGACTAGCTCCTACGAGCAGTACTTC. It is translated as CASSLSATSSYEQYF.

The chain joins TRBV12-3 or TRBV12-4 to TRBJ1-1, with D unclear. V dropped 6 bases and J dropped 2 bases, with 10 bases sitting between them. The CDR3 covers 13 residues. CDR3 nucleotide sequence: TGTGCCAGCAGCACCAGTAGCAACACTGAAGCTTTCTTT. This sequence encodes CASSTSSNTEAFF.

The chain recombines TRBV7-3 with TRBJ1-6; D is uncertain. Between the trimmed V and J ends, which lost 3 bases and 7 bases, there was a span of 10 bases. The CDR3 totals 14 residues. Germline CDR1 and CDR2: SGHTA and FQGTGA. DNA of the CDR3: TGTGCCAGCAGCTTGGGTGGGAGAAATTCACCCCTCCACTTT. Its translation is CASSLGGRNSPLHF.

V and J are TRBV11-2 and TRBJ1-3; D ambiguous. The germline V gene has CDR1 SGHAT and CDR2 FQNNGV. Between the trimmed V and J ends, which lost 1 base and 8 bases, there was a span of 9 bases. The CDR3 consists of 13 residues. CDR3 coding DNA: TGTGCCAGCAGCTTAGCGGCGGGAGACACCATATATTTT. Translation gives CASSLAAGDTIYF.

Only one count was recorded for this clone. The V call is TRBV18, the J call TRBJ1-2, with 7 bases that match TRBD1. The germline V gene encodes CDR1 KGHSH and CDR2 LQKENI. This CDR3 is built from 15 residues. V was pared by 4 bases and J by 4 bases, with 9 bases of the junction left unmatched. In nucleotides, the CDR3 is TGTGCCAGCTCACTCCCGGGACAGAGCTTCTATGGCTACACCTTC. It specifies CASSLPGQSFYGYTF.

The chain joins TRBV5-1 to TRBJ1-2; tentative D call: TRBD1 (5 bases). The ends were cut back, 3 bases at V and 8 bases at J, with 20 bases in the middle. This CDR3 has 15 amino acids. The germline gives CDR1 SGHRS, CDR2 YFSETQ. CDR3: CASSSGIRDLAGYTF. DNA for the CDR3: TGCGCCAGCAGCTCAGGGATCAGGGATCTGGCGGGCTACACCTTC.

The V gene is TRBV4-1, the J gene TRBJ2-1; 7 bases agree with TRBD2. The J segment lost 4 bases and the V segment lost 0 bases, leaving 6 bases of the junction unmatched. The CDR3 sequence is 16 residues long. Germline V gene data show CDR1 as MGHRA and CDR2 as YSYEKL. The CDR3 spells CASSQDQGGTYNEQFF. The CDR3 DNA follows: TGCGCCAGCAGCCAAGATCAGGGAGGGACTTACAATGAGCAGTTCTTC.

V and J are TRBV27 and TRBJ2-7, with TRBD2 matching over 8 bases. The CDR3 spans 13 residues. In germline, CDR1 is MNHEY, CDR2 SMNVEV (reference sequence). V lost 4 bases to trimming and J lost 2 bases; unmatched junction nucleotides: 1. Here the CDR3 DNA reads TGTGCCAGCAGTTCCGGGAGGGCCTACGAGCAGTACTTC. Translating it yields CASSSGRAYEQYF.

V usage is TRBV30 and J usage is TRBJ2-6, with D tentatively TRBD2 (6 bases). V lost 4 bases, J lost 2 bases, and 9 bases lay in between. This CDR3 is built from 14 residues. Germline CDR1 and CDR2: GTSNPN and SVGIG (reference sequence). The CDR3 DNA is TGTGCCTGGATGGAGGGAGCTGGGGCCAACGTCCTGACTTTC. This gives the protein CAWMEGAGANVLTF.

J is TRBJ1-6 and V is TRBV11-3; the match to TRBD1 covers 7 bases. This CDR3 region has 15 residues. Trimming removed 6 bases from V and 6 bases from J; junction bases left unmatched: 8. Germline V gene data show CDR1 as SGHNT and CDR2 as YENEEA. The CDR3 sequence is CASSQGTAANSPLHF. The CDR3, as DNA: TGTGCCAGCAGTCAAGGGACAGCGGCTAATTCACCCCTCCACTTT.

This chain connects TRBV5-8 to TRBJ1-3; D is unclear. The CDR3 loop spans 12 amino acids. Trimming took off 2 bases at V and 4 bases at J, with 4 bases between the two ends. Germline loops: CDR1 SGHTS, CDR2 YDEGEE. The CDR3 bases are TGTGCCAGCAGCTTTTCAGGAAACACCATATATTTT. Translated, it gives CASSFSGNTIYF.

This chain connects TRBV18 to TRBJ1-3; D is perhaps TRBD1 (5 bases). The CDR3 totals 14 residues. Germline V gives CDR1 KGHSH, CDR2 LQKENI. The ends were cut back, 3 bases at V and 0 bases at J, with 6 bases in the middle. The CDR3 spells CASSPGHSGNTIYF. As DNA, the CDR3 is TGTGCCAGCTCACCCGGACACTCTGGAAACACCATATATTTT.

Only one count was recorded for this clone. The rearrangement joins TRBV27 to TRBJ2-3; TRBD2 agrees at 11 bases. J gave up 2 bases and V 6 bases, and 4 bases lay outside the gene matches. The V gene's germline CDR1 is MNHEY and CDR2 SMNVEV (reference sequence). This CDR3 contains 15 residues. DNA for the CDR3: TGTGCCAGCAGGATTAGCGGGAGGGCCACAGATACGCAGTATTTT. Its translation: CASRISGRATDTQYF.

The rearrangement joins TRBV3-1 (or the pseudogene TRBV3-2) to TRBJ1-1; a weak D match, TRBD1 (5 bases). The V end lost 3 bases, the J end lost 10 bases, and 12 bases lay between the germline ends. CDR1 is LGHDT and CDR2 is YNNKEL in the germline V gene (reference sequence). The CDR3 has 12 amino acids. CDR3 region: CASSQLGRGAFF. The CDR3 DNA reads TGTGCCAGCAGCCAGCTAGGGAGGGGAGCTTTCTTT.

The chain carries TRBV9 and TRBJ1-2, with TRBD1 matching 8 bases. V shed 1 base, J shed 4 bases, and the junction held 6 bases outside the gene matches. CDR3 size: 15 residues. CDR1 and CDR2 from the germline V gene are SGDLS and YYNGEE. CDR3 nucleotides: TGTGCCAGCAGCGTAACCGGGACAGGTATCTATGGCTACACCTTC. Its translation is CASSVTGTGIYGYTF.

This chain joins TRBV7-2 and TRBJ2-7; 10 bases agree with TRBD2. The junction had 17 bases not matched to a gene; V was cut back by 5 bases and J by 4 bases. This CDR3 is 18 amino acids long. Germline loops: CDR1 SGHTA, CDR2 FQGNSA. The CDR3 DNA reads as TGTGCCAGCAGCGCCCAAGCCCTAGCGGGAGCTTTTATTTACGAGCAGTACTTC. Its translation is CASSAQALAGAFIYEQYF.

This chain's CDR3 is CSASIAGGNQPQHF. The CDR3 region has the DNA TGCAGTGCTAGTATCGCAGGGGGCAATCAGCCCCAGCATTTT. This rearrangement joins TRBV20-1 to TRBJ1-5, with D maybe TRBD1 (6 bases). This CDR3 has 14 amino acids. Germline V gene data show CDR1 as DFQATT and CDR2 as SNEGSKA (reference sequence). V was cut by 3 bases and J by 2 bases, with 11 bases left in between.

CDR3 in DNA: TGCGCCAGCAGCTTCGCCCCCAGTCGCTCCTACGAGCAGTACTTC. This translates into CASSFAPSRSYEQYF. V usage is TRBV5-1 and J usage is TRBJ2-7, with D unresolved. Between the trimmed V and J ends, which lost 2 bases and 0 bases, there was a span of 12 bases. The CDR3 consists of 15 residues. The germline V gene encodes CDR1 SGHRS and CDR2 YFSETQ.

The chain has TRBV5-1 and TRBJ2-7; D not resolved. The V gene's germline CDR1 is SGHRS and CDR2 YFSETQ. Trimming took off 1 base at V and 3 bases at J, with 8 bases between the two ends. This CDR3 is built from 13 residues. The CDR3 DNA sequence: TGCGCCAGCAGCTTGAGTGGCAACTACGAGCAGTACTTC. As protein: CASSLSGNYEQYF. Filled out from reference TRBV5-1 and TRBJ2-7, the complete variable domain reads KAGVTQTPRYLIKTRGQQVTLSCSPISGHRSVSWYQQTPGQGLQFLFEYFSETQRNKGNFPGRFSGRQFSNSRSEMNVSTLELGDSALYLCASSLSGNYEQYFGPGTRLTVT.

This clone was found a few times. This chain joins TRBV10-1 and TRBJ2-7; maybe TRBD2 (5 bases). Looked up from germline, CDR1 is WNHNN and CDR2 is SYGVQD (reference sequence). The V end was cut by 2 bases, the J end by 2 bases, with 13 bases between. This CDR3 comprises 15 residues. CDR3 amino acids: CASSEGVTTTYEQYF. CDR3 nucleotide sequence: TGCGCCAGCAGTGAGGGGGTGACTACCACCTACGAGCAGTACTTC.